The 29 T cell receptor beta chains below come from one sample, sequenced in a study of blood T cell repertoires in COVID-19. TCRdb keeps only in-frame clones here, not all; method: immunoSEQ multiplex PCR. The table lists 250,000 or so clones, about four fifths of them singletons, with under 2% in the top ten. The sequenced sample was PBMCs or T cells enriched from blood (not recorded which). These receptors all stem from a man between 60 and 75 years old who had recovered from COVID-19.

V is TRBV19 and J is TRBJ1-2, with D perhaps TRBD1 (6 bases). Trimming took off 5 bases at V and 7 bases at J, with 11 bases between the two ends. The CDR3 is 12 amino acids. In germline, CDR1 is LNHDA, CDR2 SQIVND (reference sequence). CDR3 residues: CASSGQGRGYTF. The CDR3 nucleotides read TGTGCCAGTAGTGGGCAGGGGCGTGGCTACACCTTC.

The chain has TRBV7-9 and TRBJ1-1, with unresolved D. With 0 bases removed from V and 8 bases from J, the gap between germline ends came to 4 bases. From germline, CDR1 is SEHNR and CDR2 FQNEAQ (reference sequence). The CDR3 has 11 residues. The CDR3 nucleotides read TGTGCCAGCAGCTTAGCGCGGGAAGCTTTCTTT. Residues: CASSLAREAFF.

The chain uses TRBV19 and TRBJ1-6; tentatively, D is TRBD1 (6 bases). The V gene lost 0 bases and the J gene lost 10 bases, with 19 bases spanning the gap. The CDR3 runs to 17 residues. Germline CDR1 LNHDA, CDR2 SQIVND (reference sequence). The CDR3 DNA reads TGTGCCAGTAGTATAGATGGTGACACAGGGTTGAACTCACCCCTCCACTTT. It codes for CASSIDGDTGLNSPLHF.

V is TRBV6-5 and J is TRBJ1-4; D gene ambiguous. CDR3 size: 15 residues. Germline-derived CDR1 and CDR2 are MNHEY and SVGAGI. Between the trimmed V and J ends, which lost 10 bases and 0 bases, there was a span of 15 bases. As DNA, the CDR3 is TGTGCCATCCCCGACGGAGACGCAACTAATGAAAAACTGTTTTTT. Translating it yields CAIPDGDATNEKLFF.

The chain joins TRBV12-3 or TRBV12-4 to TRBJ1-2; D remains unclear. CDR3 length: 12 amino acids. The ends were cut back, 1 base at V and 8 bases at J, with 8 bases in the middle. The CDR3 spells CASSLVRVGYTF. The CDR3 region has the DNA TGTGCCAGCAGTTTAGTTCGGGTGGGCTACACCTTC.

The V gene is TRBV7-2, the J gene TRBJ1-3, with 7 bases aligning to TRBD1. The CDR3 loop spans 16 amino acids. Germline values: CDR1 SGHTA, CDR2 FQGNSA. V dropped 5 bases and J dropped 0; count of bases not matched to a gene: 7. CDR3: CASSPEAGGSGNTIYF. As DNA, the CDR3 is TGTGCCAGCAGCCCGGAAGCAGGGGGCTCTGGAAACACCATATATTTT.

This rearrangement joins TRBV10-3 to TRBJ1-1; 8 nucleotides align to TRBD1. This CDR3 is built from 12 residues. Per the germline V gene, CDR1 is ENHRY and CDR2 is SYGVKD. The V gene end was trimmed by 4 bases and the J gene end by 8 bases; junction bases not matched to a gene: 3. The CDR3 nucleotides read TGTGCCATCAGTGGGACAGGGTGGGAAGCTTTCTTT. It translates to CAISGTGWEAFF.

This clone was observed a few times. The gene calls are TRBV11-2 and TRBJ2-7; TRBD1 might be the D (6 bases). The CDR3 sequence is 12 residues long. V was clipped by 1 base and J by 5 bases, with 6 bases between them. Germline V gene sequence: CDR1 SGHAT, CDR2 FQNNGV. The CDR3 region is CASSLAGDEQYF. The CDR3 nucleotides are TGTGCCAGCAGCTTAGCAGGGGACGAGCAGTACTTC.

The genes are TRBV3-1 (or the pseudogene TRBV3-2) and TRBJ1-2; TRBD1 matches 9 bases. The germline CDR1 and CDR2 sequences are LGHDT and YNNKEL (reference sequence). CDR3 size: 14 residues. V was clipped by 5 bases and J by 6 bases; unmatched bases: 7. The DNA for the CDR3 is TGTGCCAGCAGCGGATACCGGGACAGGGATGGCTACACCTTC. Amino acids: CASSGYRDRDGYTF.

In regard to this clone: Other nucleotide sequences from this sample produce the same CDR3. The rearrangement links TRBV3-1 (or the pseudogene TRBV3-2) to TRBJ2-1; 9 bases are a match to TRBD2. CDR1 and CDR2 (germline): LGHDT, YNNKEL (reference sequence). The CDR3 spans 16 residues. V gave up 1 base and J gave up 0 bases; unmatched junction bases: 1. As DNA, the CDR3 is TGTGCCAGCAGCCAAGGGCGGGGGGGCTCCTACAATGAGCAGTTCTTC. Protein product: CASSQGRGGSYNEQFF.

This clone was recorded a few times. The CDR3 region is CATSENSGANTGELFF. In DNA form, the CDR3 reads TGTGCCACCAGCGAAAATAGCGGGGCGAACACCGGGGAGCTGTTTTTT. The V call is TRBV15, the J call TRBJ2-2, with 8 bases that match TRBD2. In germline, CDR1 is LNHNV, CDR2 YYDKDF (reference sequence). This CDR3 is built from 16 residues. After removal of 5 bases from V and 0 bases from J, the junction contained 5 bases not matched to a gene.

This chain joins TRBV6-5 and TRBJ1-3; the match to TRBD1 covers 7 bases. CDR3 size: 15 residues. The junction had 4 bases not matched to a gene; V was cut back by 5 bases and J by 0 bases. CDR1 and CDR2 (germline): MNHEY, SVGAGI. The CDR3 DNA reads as TGTGCCAGCAGTCCGAGGACAGGCTCTGGAAACACCATATATTTT. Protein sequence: CASSPRTGSGNTIYF.

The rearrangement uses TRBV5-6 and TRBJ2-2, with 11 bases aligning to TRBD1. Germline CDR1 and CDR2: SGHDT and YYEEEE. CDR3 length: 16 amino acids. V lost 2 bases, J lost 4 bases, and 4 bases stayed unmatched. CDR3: CASSLIGTGGTGELFF. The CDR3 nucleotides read TGTGCCAGCAGCTTAATCGGGACAGGGGGCACCGGGGAGCTGTTTTTT.

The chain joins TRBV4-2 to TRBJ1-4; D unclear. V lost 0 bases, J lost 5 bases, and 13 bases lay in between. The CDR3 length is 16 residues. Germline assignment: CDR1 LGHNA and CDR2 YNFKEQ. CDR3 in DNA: TGTGCCAGCAGCCAAGATTTGAGGTCCGGGAATGAAAAACTGTTTTTT. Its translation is CASSQDLRSGNEKLFF.

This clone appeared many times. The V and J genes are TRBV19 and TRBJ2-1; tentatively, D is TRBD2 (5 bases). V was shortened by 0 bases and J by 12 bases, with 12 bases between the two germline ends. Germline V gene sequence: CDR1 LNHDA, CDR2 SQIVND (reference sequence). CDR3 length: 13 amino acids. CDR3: CASSIESVRGQFF. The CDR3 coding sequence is TGTGCCAGTAGTATAGAATCCGTCCGGGGGCAGTTCTTC.

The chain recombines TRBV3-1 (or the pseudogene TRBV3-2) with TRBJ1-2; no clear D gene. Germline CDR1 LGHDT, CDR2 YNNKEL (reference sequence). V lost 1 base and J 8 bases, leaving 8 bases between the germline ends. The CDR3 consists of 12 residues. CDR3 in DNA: TGTGCCAGCAGCCAAGTCGCCAGAGGCTACACCTTC. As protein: CASSQVARGYTF.

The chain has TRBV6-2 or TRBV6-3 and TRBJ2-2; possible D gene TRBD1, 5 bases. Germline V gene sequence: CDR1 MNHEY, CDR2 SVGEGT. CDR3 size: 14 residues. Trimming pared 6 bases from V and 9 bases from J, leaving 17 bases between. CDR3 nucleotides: TGTGCCAGCAGCATTATACAGGAGCCCCGGGAGCTGTTTTTT. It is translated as CASSIIQEPRELFF.

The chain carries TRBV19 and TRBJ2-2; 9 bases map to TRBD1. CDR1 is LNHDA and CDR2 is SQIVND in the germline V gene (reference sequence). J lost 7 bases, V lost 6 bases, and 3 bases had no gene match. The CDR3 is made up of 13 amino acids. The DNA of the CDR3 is TGTGCCAGTAGAGGGACAGGGAGCGGGGAGCTGTTTTTT. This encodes CASRGTGSGELFF.

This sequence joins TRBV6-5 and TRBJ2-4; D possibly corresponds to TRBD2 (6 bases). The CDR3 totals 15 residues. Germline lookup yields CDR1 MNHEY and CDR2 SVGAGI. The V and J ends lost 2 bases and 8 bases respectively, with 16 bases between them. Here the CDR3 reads CASSYGPGVSDIQYF. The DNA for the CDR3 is TGTGCCAGCAGTTACGGGCCGGGGGTGTCGGACATTCAGTACTTC.

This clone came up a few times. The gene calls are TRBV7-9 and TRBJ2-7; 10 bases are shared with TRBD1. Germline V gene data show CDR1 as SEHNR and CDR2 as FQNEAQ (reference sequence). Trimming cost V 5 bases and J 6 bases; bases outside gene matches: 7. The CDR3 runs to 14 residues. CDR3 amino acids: CASSIGTGVPEQYF. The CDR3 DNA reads TGTGCCAGCAGCATCGGGACAGGGGTCCCCGAGCAGTACTTC.

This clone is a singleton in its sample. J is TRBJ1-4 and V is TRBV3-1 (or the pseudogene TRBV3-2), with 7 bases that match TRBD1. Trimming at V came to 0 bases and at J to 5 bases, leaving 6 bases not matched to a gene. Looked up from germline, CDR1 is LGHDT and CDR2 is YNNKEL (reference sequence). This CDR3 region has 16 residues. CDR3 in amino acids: CASSQDPARGNEKLFF. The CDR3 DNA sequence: TGTGCCAGCAGCCAAGATCCGGCCAGGGGGAATGAAAAACTGTTTTTT.

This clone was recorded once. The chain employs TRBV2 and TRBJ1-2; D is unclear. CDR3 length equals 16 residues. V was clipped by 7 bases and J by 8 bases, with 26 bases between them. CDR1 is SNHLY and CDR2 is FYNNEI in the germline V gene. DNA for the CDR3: TGTGCCAGCAATTGGGGAGGGCTTAGTAGTTTTAACGGCTACACCTTC. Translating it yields CASNWGGLSSFNGYTF. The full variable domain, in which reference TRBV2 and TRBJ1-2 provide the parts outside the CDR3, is EPEVTQTPSHQVTQMGQEVILRCVPISNHLYFYWYRQILGQKVEFLVSFYNNEISEKSEIFDDQFSVERPDGSNFTLKIRSTKLEDSAMYFCASNWGGLSSFNGYTFGSGTRLTVV.

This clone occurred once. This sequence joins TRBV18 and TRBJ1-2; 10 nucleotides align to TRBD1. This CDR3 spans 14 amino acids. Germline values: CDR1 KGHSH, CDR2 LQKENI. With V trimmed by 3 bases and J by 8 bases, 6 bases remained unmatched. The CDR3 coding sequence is TGTGCCAGCTCACCGGGACAGGGGATCAGCGGCTACACCTTC. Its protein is CASSPGQGISGYTF. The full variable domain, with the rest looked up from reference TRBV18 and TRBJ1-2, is NAGVMQNPRHLVRRRGQEARLRCSPMKGHSHVYWYRQLPEEGLKFMVYLQKENIIDESGMPKERFSAEFPKEGPSILRIQQVVRGDSAAYFCASSPGQGISGYTFGSGTRLTVV.

The chain's CDR3 is CSVGRVSEAFF. The CDR3 region has the DNA TGCAGCGTTGGTCGGGTTTCTGAAGCTTTCTTT. The chain employs TRBV29-1 and TRBJ1-1, with D unclear. The germline V gene encodes CDR1 SQVTM and CDR2 ANQGSEA. This CDR3 is built from 11 residues. Trimming left V 4 bases short and J 6 bases short, with 9 bases between. The full variable domain, completed using reference TRBV29-1 and TRBJ1-1, is SAVISQKPSRDICQRGTSLTIQCQVDSQVTMMFWYRQQPGQSLTLIATANQGSEATYESGFVIDKFPISRPNLTFSTLTVSNMSPEDSSIYLCSVGRVSEAFFGQGTRLTVV.

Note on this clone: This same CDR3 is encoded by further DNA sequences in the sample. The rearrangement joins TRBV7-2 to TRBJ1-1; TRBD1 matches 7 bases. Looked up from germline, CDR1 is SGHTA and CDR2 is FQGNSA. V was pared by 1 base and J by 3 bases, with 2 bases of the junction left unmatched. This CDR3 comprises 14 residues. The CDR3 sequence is CASSLGQGYTEAFF. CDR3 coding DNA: TGTGCCAGCAGCTTAGGACAGGGCTACACTGAAGCTTTCTTT.

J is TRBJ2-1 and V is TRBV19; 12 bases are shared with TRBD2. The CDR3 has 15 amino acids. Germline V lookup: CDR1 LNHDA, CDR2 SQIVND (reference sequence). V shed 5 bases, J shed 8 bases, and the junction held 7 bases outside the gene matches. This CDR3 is CASSARTSGVDEQFF. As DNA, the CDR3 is TGTGCCAGTAGTGCCCGGACTAGCGGGGTCGATGAGCAGTTCTTC. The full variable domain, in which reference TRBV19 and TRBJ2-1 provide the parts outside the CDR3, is DGGITQSPKYLFRKEGQNVTLSCEQNLNHDAMYWYRQDPGQGLRLIYYSQIVNDFQKGDIAEGYSVSREKKESFPLTVTSAQKNPTAFYLCASSARTSGVDEQFFGPGTRLTVL.

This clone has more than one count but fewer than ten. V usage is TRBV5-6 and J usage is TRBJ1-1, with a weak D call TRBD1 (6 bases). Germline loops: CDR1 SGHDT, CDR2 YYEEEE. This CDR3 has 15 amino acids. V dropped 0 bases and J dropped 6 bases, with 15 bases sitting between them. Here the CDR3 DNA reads TGTGCCAGCAGCTTGGTTGGCAGGGGATCATCTGAAGCTTTCTTT. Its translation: CASSLVGRGSSEAFF.

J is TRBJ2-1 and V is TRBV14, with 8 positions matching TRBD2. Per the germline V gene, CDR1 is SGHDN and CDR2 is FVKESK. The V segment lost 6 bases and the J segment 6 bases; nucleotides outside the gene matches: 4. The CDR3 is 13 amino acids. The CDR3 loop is CASRPSGGNEQFF. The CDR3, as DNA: TGTGCCAGCAGACCAAGCGGGGGCAATGAGCAGTTCTTC.

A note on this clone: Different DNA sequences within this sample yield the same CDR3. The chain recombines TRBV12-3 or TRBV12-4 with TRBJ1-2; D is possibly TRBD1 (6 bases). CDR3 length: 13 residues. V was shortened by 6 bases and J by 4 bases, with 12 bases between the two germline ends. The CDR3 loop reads CASSPGQFYGYTF. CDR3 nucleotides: TGTGCCAGCAGCCCTGGACAGTTCTATGGCTACACCTTC.